The clone carrying this T cell receptor (beta chain) appeared once. This specimen belongs to a study of blood T cell repertoires in COVID-19. Study-level background: Material from acute and convalescent COVID-19 was sourced from the United States, Italy and Spain. From T cells, B-cell-depleted T cells, or PBMCs came the material, which was cDNA or gDNA.

There are 15 residues in the CDR3. The V segment lost 3 bases and the J segment 4 bases; nucleotides outside the gene matches: 6. Per the germline V gene, CDR1 is WNHNN and CDR2 is SYGVQD (reference sequence). How the authors handled the data: Amplified reference gene primers provided the basis for estimating nucleated cell counts. Profiling relied on immunoSEQ multiplex PCR, and the TCRdb table lists in-frame clones only, not all of them. For V, J and clone size, that table is used; D and trimming come from the DNA. The profile shows 45,000 to 55,000 clones, 65% to 85% of them singletons. V and J are TRBV10-1 and TRBJ2-4; 7 bases are shared with TRBD1. The sequencing input was peripheral blood. The TCR was taken from a human donor in a cohort sampled during active COVID-19. The CDR3 sequence: CASSDHRDSKNIQYF. The CDR3, as DNA: TGCGCCAGCAGTGACCACCGGGACAGTAAAAACATTCAGTACTTC.